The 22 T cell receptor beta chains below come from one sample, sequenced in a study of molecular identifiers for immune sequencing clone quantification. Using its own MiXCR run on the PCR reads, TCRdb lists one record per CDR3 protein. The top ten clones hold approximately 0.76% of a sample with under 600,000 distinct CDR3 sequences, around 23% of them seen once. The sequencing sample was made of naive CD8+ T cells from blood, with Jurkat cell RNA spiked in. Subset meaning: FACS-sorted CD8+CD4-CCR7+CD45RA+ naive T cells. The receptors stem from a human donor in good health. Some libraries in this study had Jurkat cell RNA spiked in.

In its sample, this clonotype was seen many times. The DNA of the CDR3 is TGCGCCAGCAGCCAAGTCTCTAGCGGGGGGGCGACCCAGTACTTC. It specifies CASSQVSSGGATQYF. This chain uses TRBV4-1 with TRBJ2-5; 12 bases align to TRBD2. There are 15 residues in the CDR3. After removal of 1 base from V and 7 bases from J, the junction contained 4 bases not matched to a gene. Germline V gene lookup returns CDR1 MGHRA and CDR2 YSYEKL.

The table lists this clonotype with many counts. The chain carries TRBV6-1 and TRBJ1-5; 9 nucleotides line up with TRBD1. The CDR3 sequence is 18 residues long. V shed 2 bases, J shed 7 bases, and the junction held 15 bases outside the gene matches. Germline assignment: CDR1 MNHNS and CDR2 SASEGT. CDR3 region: CASSERGQGPLLIQPQHF. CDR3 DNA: TGTGCCAGCAGTGAAAGGGGACAGGGCCCCCTCCTGATCCAGCCCCAGCATTTT.

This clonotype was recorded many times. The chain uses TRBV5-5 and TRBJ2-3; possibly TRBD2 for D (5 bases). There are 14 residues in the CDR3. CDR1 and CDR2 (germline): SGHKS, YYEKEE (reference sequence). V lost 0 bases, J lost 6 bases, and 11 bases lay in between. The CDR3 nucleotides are TGTGCCAGCAGCTTGGAATTCCCGGGGGATACGCAGTATTTT. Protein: CASSLEFPGDTQYF.

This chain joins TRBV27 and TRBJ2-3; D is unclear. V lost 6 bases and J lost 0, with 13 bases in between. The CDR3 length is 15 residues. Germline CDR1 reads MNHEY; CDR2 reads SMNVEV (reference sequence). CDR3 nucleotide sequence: TGTGCCAGCAGCTCCCAAGGGCCCAGCACAGATACGCAGTATTTT. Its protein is CASSSQGPSTDTQYF.

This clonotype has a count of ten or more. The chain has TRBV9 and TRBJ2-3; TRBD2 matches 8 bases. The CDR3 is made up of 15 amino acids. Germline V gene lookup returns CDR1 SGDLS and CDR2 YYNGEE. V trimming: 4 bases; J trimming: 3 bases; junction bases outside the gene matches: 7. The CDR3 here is CASSPSGSQTDTQYF. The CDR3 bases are TGTGCCAGCAGCCCCAGCGGGAGTCAAACAGATACGCAGTATTTT.

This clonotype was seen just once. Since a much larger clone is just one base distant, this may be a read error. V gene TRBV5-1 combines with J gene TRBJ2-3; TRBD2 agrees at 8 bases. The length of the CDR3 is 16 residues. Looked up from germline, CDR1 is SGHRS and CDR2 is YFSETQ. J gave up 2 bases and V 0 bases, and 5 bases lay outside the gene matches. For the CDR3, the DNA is TGCGCCAGCAGCTTGGTTAGCGGGGTCCCCACAGATACGCAGTATTTT. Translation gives CASSLVSGVPTDTQYF.

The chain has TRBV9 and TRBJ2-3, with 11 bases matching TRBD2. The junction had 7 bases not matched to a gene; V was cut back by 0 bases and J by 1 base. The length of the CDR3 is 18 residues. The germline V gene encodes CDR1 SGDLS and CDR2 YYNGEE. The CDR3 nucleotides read TGTGCCAGCAGCGTAGAAGGTAGCGGGGGGGCCGGCACAGATACGCAGTATTTT. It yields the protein CASSVEGSGGAGTDTQYF.

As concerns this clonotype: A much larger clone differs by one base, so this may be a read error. The DNA of the CDR3 is TGCGCCAGCAGCCACCCCGGTATCAACGAGCAGTACTTC. Translated: CASSHPGINEQYF. The chain carries TRBV5-1 and TRBJ2-7; D gene uncertain. Deletions cut 4 bases from V and 5 bases from J, with 13 bases between. Germline V CDR1 and CDR2: SGHRS, YFSETQ. The CDR3 extends over 13 amino acids.

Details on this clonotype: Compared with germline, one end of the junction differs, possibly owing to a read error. Here the CDR3 DNA reads TGTGCTAGCAGCTTAGCGAGGACAGAGCTAATACTCGGCACTCAAAATCAGCCCCAGCATTTT. It translates to CASSLARTELILGTQNQPQHF. The V gene is TRBV7-7, the J gene TRBJ1-5, with a tentative D call TRBD1 (6 bases). This CDR3 has 21 amino acids. The germline gives CDR1 SSHAT, CDR2 FNYEAQ (reference sequence). Together with reference TRBV7-7 and TRBJ1-5, the CDR3 gives the full variable domain: GAGVSQSPRYKVTKRGQDVTLRCDPISSHATLYWYQQALGQGPEFLTYFNYEAQPDKSGLPSDRFSAERPEGSISTLTIQRTEQRDSAMYRCASSLARTELILGTQNQPQHFGDGTRLSIL.

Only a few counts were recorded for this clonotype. The CDR3 here is CASGTGTGGEETQYF. CDR3 nucleotides: TGTGCCAGCGGTACCGGGACAGGGGGCGAGGAGACCCAGTACTTC. This sequence joins TRBV5-3 and TRBJ2-5; 12 nucleotides match TRBD1. TRBV5-3 is an ORF for which the function is uncertain. The junction had 10 bases not matched to a gene; V was cut back by 8 bases and J by 5 bases. The CDR3 loop spans 15 amino acids.

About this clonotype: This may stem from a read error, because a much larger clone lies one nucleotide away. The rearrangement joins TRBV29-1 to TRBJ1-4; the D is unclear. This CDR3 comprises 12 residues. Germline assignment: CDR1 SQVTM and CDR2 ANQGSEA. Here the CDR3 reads CSVGAGPEKPFF. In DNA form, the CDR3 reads TGCAGCGTTGGGGCTGGGCCTGAAAAACCGTTTTTT.

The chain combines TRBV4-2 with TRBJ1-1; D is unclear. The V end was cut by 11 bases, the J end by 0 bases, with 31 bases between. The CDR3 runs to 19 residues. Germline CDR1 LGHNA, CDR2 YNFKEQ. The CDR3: CARRQEEAASFPMNTEAFF. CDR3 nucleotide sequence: TGTGCCCGCCGCCAAGAAGAGGCAGCCTCCTTCCCTATGAACACTGAAGCTTTCTTT.

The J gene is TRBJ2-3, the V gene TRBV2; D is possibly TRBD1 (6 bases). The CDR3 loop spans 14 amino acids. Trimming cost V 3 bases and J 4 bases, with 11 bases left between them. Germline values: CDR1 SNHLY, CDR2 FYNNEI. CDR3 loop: CASSEGAWADTQYF. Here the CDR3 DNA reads TGTGCCAGCAGTGAGGGGGCCTGGGCAGATACGCAGTATTTT. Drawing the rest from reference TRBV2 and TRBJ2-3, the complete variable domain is EPEVTQTPSHQVTQMGQEVILRCVPISNHLYFYWYRQILGQKVEFLVSFYNNEISEKSEIFDDQFSVERPDGSNFTLKIRSTKLEDSAMYFCASSEGAWADTQYFGPGTRLTVL.

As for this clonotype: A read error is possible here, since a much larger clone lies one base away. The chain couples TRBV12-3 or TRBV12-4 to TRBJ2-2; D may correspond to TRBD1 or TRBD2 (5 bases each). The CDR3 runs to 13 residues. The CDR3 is CASSFSGTGELLF. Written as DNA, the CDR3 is TGTGCCAGCAGTTTCTCAGGGACCGGGGAGCTGCTTTTT.

In nucleotides, the CDR3 is TGTGCCAGCAGCGTAGATACAGGGACTTACGAGCAGTTCTTC. Encoded protein: CASSVDTGTYEQFF. The V gene is TRBV9, the J gene TRBJ2-1; tentatively, D is TRBD1 or TRBD2 (6 bases each). The CDR3 covers 14 residues. The V and J ends lost 0 bases and 10 bases respectively, with 14 bases between them. CDR1 and CDR2 from the germline V gene are SGDLS and YYNGEE. The full variable domain, its missing parts supplied by reference TRBV9 and TRBJ2-1, is DSGVTQTPKHLITATGQRVTLRCSPRSGDLSVYWYQQSLDQGLQFLIQYYNGEERAKGNILERFSAQQFPDLHSELNLSSLELGDSALYFCASSVDTGTYEQFFGPGTRLTVL.

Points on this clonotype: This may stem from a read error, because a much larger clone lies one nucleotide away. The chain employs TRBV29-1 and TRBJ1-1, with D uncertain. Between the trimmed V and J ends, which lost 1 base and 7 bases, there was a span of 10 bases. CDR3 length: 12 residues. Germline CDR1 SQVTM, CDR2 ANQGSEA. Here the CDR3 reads CSVEAGFNEAFF. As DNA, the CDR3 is TGCAGCGTTGAAGCGGGGTTCAATGAAGCTTTCTTT.

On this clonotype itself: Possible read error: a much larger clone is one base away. The CDR3 DNA follows: TGTGCCAGCAGCTCTCCCCAGACCACCGGGGAGCTGTTTTTT. Translation gives CASSSPQTTGELFF. The chain couples TRBV7-9 to TRBJ2-2, with D hard to call. V was clipped by 4 bases and J by 4 bases, with 10 bases between them. Germline CDR1 SEHNR, CDR2 FQNEAQ (reference sequence). The CDR3 covers 14 residues.

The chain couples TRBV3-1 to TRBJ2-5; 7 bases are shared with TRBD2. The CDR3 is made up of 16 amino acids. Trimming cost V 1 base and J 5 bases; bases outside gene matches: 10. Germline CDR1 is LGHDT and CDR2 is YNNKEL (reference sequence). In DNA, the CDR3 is TGTGCCAGCAGCCAAGCGGGGAGCGGGGAGTTTGAGACCCAGTACTTC. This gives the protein CASSQAGSGEFETQYF.

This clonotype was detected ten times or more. The CDR3 nucleotides are TGTGCCAGCAGCACTCCGACAGGGGAGTTTGGGGCCAACGTCCTGACTTTC. Translating it yields CASSTPTGEFGANVLTF. The J gene is TRBJ2-6, the V gene TRBV7-2, with TRBD1 matching 8 bases. CDR3 size: 17 residues. Per germline, CDR1 SGHTA and CDR2 FQGNSA. After removal of 5 bases from V and 3 bases from J, the junction contained 9 bases not matched to a gene.

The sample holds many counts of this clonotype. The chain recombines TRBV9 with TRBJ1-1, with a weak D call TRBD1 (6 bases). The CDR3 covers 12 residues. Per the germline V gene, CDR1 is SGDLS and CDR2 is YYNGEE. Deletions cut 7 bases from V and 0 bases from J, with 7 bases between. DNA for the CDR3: TGTGCCAGCGGACAGCTGAACACTGAAGCTTTCTTT. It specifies CASGQLNTEAFF.

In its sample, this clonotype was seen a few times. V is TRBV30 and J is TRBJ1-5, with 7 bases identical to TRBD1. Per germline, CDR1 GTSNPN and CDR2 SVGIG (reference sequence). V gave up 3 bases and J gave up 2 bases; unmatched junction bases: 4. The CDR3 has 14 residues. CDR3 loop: CAWSQGGGNQPQHF. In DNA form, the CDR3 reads TGTGCCTGGAGCCAGGGGGGGGGCAATCAGCCCCAGCATTTT.

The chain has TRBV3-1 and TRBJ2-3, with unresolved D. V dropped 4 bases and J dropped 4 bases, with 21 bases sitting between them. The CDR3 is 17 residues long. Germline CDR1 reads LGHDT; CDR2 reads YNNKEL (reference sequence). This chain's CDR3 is CASSPALAGVSPDTQYF. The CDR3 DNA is TGTGCCAGCAGCCCCGCTCTTGCCGGAGTTAGCCCAGATACGCAGTATTTT.